This entry describes one TCR beta chain. The target antigen is unknown. This sample is part of a study of cytomegalovirus exposure and HLA in healthy donors. About the research overall: A prior analysis found 117 million unique TCR beta sequences from roughly 180 million T cells. Of some 360 genotyped donors, 70% to 85% clustered with self-reported Caucasian donors.

The germline V and J ends were trimmed by 4 bases and 6 bases, with 23 bases remaining between them. Germline V gives CDR1 SGHRS, CDR2 YFSETQ. The CDR3 has 16 residues. Vbeta (60) and Jbeta (13) primers were used in the PCR. Repertoires were generated with immunoSEQ multiplex PCR, while TCRdb's copy carries only in-frame clones and drops some. Recorded here are over 90,000 clones; the top ten clones represent about 3%. Points from the study as a whole: For TCR beta chains, V- and J-gene trimming was later linked to a missense DCLRE1C variant. Earlier findings revealed that most TCR beta V segments proved productive either about 87% or about 30% of the time.

The chain combines TRBV5-1 with TRBJ2-7; tentative D call: TRBD2 (6 bases). The TCR was taken from a man aged 35-49 years in good health and CMV-seronegative. Sequenced material: PBMCs. Written as DNA, the CDR3 is TGCGCCAGCAGCCTATTTCCGGGACTGACCTCGGGCGAGCAGTACTTC. Translated: CASSLFPGLTSGEQYF. The variable domain in full, with the rest retrieved from reference TRBV5-1 and TRBJ2-7, is KAGVTQTPRYLIKTRGQQVTLSCSPISGHRSVSWYQQTPGQGLQFLFEYFSETQRNKGNFPGRFSGRQFSNSRSEMNVSTLELGDSALYLCASSLFPGLTSGEQYFGPGTRLTVT.